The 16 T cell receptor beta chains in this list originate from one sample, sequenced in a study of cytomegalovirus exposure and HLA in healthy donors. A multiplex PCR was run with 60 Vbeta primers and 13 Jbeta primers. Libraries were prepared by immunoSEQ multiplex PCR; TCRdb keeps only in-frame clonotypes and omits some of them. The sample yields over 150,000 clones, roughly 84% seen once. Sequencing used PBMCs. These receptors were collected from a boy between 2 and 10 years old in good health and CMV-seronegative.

For the CDR3, the DNA is TGCGCCAGCAGCGGAGGGACTAGCGGTTACGAGCAGTACTTC. Translated, it gives CASSGGTSGYEQYF. The chain carries TRBV5-1 and TRBJ2-5, with TRBD2 identical over 11 bases. The DNA end favors TRBJ2-7, so the J call may be wrong. The CDR3 spans 14 residues. Germline CDR1 reads SGHRS; CDR2 reads YFSETQ.

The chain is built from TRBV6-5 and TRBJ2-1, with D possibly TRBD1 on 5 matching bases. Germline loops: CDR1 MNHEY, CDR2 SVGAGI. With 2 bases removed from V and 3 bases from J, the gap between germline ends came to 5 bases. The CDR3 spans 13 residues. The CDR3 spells CASSYRGYNEQFF. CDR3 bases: TGTGCCAGCAGTTACAGGGGCTACAATGAGCAGTTCTTC.

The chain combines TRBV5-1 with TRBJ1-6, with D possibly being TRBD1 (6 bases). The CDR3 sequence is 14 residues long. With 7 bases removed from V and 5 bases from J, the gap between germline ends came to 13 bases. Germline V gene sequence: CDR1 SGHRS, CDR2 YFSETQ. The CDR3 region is CASHLAGDNSPLHF. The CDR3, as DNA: TGCGCCAGCCACCTGGCAGGGGATAATTCACCCCTCCACTTT.

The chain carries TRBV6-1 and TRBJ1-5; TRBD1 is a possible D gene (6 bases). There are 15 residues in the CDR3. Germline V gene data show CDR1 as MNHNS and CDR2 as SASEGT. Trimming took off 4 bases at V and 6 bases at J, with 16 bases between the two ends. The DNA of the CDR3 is TGTGCCAGCAGTGTGGGACATCGGGCCTCTCAGCCCCAGCATTTT. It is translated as CASSVGHRASQPQHF.

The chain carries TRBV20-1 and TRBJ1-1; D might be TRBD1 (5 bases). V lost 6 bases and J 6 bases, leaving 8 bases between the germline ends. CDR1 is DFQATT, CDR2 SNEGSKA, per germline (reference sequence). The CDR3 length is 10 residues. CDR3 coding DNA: TGCAGTGCCATGACAGCTGAAGCTTTCTTT. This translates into CSAMTAEAFF.

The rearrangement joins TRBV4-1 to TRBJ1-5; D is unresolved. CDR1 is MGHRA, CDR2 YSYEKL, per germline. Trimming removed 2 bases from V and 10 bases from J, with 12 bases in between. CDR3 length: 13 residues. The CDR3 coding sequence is TGCGCCAGCAGCCAACCCCTTACACGACCCCAGCATTTT. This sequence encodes CASSQPLTRPQHF.

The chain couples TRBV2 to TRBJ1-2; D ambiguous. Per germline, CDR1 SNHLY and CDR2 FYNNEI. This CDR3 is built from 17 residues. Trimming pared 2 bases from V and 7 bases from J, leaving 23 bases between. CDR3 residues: CASSERGLGQLTPGYTF. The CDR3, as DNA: TGTGCCAGCAGTGAACGGGGTTTAGGGCAGTTAACCCCTGGCTACACCTTC.

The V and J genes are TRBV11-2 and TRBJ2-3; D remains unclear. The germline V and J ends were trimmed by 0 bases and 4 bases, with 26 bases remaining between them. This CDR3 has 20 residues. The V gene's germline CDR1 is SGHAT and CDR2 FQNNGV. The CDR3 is CASSLDYLGVEWRDPDTQYF. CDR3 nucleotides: TGTGCCAGCAGCTTAGATTACCTAGGCGTAGAGTGGAGAGATCCAGATACGCAGTATTTT.

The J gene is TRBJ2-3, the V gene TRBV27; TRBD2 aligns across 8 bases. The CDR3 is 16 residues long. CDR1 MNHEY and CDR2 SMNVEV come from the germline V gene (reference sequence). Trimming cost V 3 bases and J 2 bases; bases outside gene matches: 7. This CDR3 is CASSFLAGVSTDTQYF. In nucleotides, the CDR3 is TGTGCCAGCAGTTTCCTAGCGGGTGTATCCACAGATACGCAGTATTTT.

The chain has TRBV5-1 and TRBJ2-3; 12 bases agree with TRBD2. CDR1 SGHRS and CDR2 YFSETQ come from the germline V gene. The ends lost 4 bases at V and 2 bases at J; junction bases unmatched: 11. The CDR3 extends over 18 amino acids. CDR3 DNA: TGCGCCAGCAGCCTACGGACTAGCGGGAACCCACCCACAGATACGCAGTATTTT. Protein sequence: CASSLRTSGNPPTDTQYF.

The CDR3 loop reads CASSPQGYGANVLTF. Written as DNA, the CDR3 is TGTGCCAGCAGTCCCCAGGGGTATGGGGCCAACGTCCTGACTTTC. The V and J genes are TRBV27 and TRBJ2-6; D is perhaps TRBD1 (6 bases). This CDR3 region has 15 residues. V was clipped by 5 bases and J by 3 bases, with 11 bases between them. Per germline, CDR1 MNHEY and CDR2 SMNVEV (reference sequence).

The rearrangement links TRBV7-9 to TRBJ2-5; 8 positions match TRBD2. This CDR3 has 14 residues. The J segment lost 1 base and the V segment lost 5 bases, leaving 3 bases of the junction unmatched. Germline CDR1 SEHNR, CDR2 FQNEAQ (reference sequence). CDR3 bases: TGTGCCAGCAGCGAAACTAGCGGCCAAGAGACCCAGTACTTC. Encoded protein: CASSETSGQETQYF.

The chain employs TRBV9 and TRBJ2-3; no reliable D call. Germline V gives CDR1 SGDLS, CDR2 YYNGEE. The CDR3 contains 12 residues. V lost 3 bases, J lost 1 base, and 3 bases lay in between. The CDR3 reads CASSAGTDTQYF. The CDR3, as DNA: TGTGCCAGCAGCGCGGGCACAGATACGCAGTATTTT.

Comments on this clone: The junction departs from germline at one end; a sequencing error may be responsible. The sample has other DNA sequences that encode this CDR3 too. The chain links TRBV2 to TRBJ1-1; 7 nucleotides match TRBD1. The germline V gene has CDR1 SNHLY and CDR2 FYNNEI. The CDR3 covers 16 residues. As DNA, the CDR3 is TGCGCCAGCAGTGGGGCCCAGGGGGGTATTGACACTGAAGCTTTCTTT. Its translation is CASSGAQGGIDTEAFF.

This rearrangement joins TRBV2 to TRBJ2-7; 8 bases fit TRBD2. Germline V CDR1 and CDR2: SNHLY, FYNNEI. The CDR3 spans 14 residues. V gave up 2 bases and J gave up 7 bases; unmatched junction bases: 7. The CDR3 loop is CASSERLAGAEQYF. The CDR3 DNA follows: TGTGCCAGCAGTGAAAGGCTAGCGGGCGCGGAGCAGTACTTC.

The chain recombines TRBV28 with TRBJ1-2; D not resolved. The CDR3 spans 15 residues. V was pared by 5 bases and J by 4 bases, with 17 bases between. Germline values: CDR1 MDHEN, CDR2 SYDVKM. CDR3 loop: CASSGQPAKPYGYTF. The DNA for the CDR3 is TGTGCCAGCAGTGGGCAGCCGGCAAAACCCTATGGCTACACCTTC.